The entry that follows covers one T cell receptor beta chain sequence. It lacks a known antigen. No quality values exist for individual bases; no much larger clone is one base distant. At diagnosis, tumor, uninvolved tumor-adjacent lung and peripheral blood were collected and then preserved as a mix of FFPE and fresh-frozen material. This record comes from a study of T cells in localized non-small cell lung cancer (dated by TCRdb to the early 2020s). In terms of the full investigation: The study examined T cell repertoires in a few hundred patients with early-stage NSCLC and compared tumors with uninvolved tumor-adjacent lungs. All 240 or so NSCLC patients in the cohort were treatment-naive and had localized lung tumors that were resected. Of the NSCLC patients, 120 to 150 were male and approximately 110 were female, and the mean age was approximately 66 years.

TCR beta CDR3 regions were sequenced from DNA using the immunoSEQ Assay. As for the authors' bioinformatics: T cell density was computed as TCR beta template counts normalized to usable DNA estimated by amplifying housekeeping genes. The preseqR package was used to estimate richness by extrapolating to 400,000 templates for PBMC samples and to 120,000 templates for tissue samples. Clonality was taken to be one minus Pielou's evenness. Differential abundance testing on productive amino-acid clonotypes, with a minimum total count of 5 and an alpha of 0.1, was used to identify tissue-enriched TCRs. The Jaccard Index and the Morisita Overlap Index were used to quantify repertoire overlap between compartments. TCR beta CDR3s were clustered by GLIPH together with public tetramer-defined viral CDR3s, and at least three viral sequences plus V-gene enrichment were required for viral motifs. Entries here come from immuneACCESS through TCRdb and include only in-frame sequences with V and J called. Some clones fail to appear in such tables; in the studies checked, an unresolved V gene covers under half of the shortfall, and the cause of the remainder is unknown. The DNA was the basis for D and trimming; V, J and clone size are from that table. Present in this sample are around 2,700 clones, about 39% of which were seen just once. The ten top clones hold 9.7% of the sample.

Trimming takes 1 base from V and 3 bases from J, and the germline ends sit 11 bases apart. From a lookup of the germline V gene (reference sequence), CDR1 and CDR2 are LNHDA and SQIVND. Its CDR3 holds 15 amino acids, cysteine through phenylalanine. Only the CDR3 part of the read is kept: 45 bases, read in frame from the first base. Summary of the overall study and its limitations: Longer overall survival was associated with higher T cell density in blood, whereas shorter survival was associated with higher clonality in adjacent lung. A median of roughly 56 of the top 100 tumor clones were detected in paired uninvolved adjacent lung, and about 29 of these tumor clones were also found among the top 100 clones of the paired uninvolved adjacent lung. Uninvolved tumor-adjacent lung showed the highest T cell clonality, higher than tumor, which suggests more focused antigenic responses in the adjacent lung. Because of the exploratory design, TCR variables were selected using unadjusted p-values without false-discovery rate correction. Because multi-region tumor sequencing was not performed, intratumor heterogeneity could not be ruled out.

This receptor was obtained from a male donor aged 60 or over with stage I squamous cell lung carcinoma. The sequences come from lung tumor tissue, collected before any cancer treatment. Recombination linked TRBV19 to TRBJ2-3; TRBD2 might be the D gene, on 6 matching bases. For the CDR3, the sequence is CASSIVRTMTDTQYF. The DNA sequence is TGTGCCAGTAGTATAGTCCGGACTATGACAGATACGCAGTATTTT.